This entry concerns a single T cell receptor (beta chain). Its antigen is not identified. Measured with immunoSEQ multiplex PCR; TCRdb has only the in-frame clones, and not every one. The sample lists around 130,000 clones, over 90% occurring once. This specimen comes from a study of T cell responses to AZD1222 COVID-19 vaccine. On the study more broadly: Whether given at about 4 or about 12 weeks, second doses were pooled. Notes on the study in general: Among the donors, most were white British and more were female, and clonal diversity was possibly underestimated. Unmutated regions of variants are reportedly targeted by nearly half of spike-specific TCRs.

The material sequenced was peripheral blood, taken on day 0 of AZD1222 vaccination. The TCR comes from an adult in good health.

DNA for the CDR3: TGTGCTAGTGGCTCGCCGCGGGGTGACTATGGCTACACCTTC. Its protein product is CASGSPRGDYGYTF. This chain links TRBV12-5 with TRBJ1-2; no firm D call. This CDR3 has 14 residues. Trimming took off 6 bases at V and 3 bases at J, with 14 bases between the two ends. Germline lookup yields CDR1 LGHNT and CDR2 FRNRAP.